This T cell receptor (beta chain) was identified in a study of control samples from healthy donors and cancer patients (dated by TCRdb to about 2020). Notes on this clone: The antigen it binds to is not known. No much larger clone is present one base from it, and per-base qualities are unavailable.

The CDR1 and CDR2 encoded by the germline V gene (reference sequence) are SEHNR and FQNEAQ. V and J lose 1 base and 0 bases, and a span of 7 bases separates them. The CDR3 goes from the cysteine to the phenylalanine over 15 residues. Just CDR3 DNA is preserved here, 45 bases in frame from base 1. Library creation used the immunoSEQ multiplex PCR assay. TCRdb re-hosts the immuneACCESS table, in-frame sequences only. Its copies lack some clones; in the studies checked, an unresolved V gene accounts for under half of them, and the cause for the rest is not known. The sample profile shows about 110,000 clones; 90% of them were found once. The ten largest clones add up to under 4.5% of the sample.

Sequenced input: blood. The rearrangement joined TRBV7-9 to TRBJ2-1; the D gene is perhaps TRBD1, from 6 matching bases. The TCR sequence derives from a human donor in good health. The donor label of this sample is uncertain. The bases read TGTGCCAGCAGCTTAGGACAGGACTCCTACAATGAGCAGTTCTTC. It encodes CASSLGQDSYNEQFF.